This TCR beta chain was documented in a study of blood T cell repertoires in COVID-19. With 5 bases clipped from V and 10 bases from J, the junction kept 5 bases outside the gene matches. Germline V gene sequence: CDR1 SNHLY, CDR2 FYNNEI. The CDR3 consists of 14 residues. Cohorts were determined from participant-reported clinical history. Recovered status in Cohort 3 required two negative PCRs, clearance, or symptom resolution. Sequencing was performed with immunoSEQ multiplex PCR; in TCRdb, only in-frame clones are kept and a portion is missing. The sample includes around 290,000 clones, approximately 88% of them seen just once.

J is TRBJ2-3 and V is TRBV2, with 14 bases matching TRBD2. The clonotype was recovered from a woman between 35 and 50 years old who had recovered from COVID-19. Sample: PBMCs or T cells enriched from blood (not recorded which). CDR3 sequence (DNA): TGTGCCAGCAGTCTAGGACTAGCGGGGGGCCCGCAGTATTTT. It is translated as CASSLGLAGGPQYF.